This T cell receptor (beta chain) was retrieved from a study of identical twins. One entry per CDR3 protein results from TCRdb running MiXCR on the 5' RACE reads. The table shows 1.5 million or so distinct CDR3 sequences, with 32% occurring only once. Per the germline V gene, CDR1 is MNHNY and CDR2 is SVGAGI (reference sequence). This CDR3 is built from 12 residues. V lost 4 bases and J 7 bases, leaving 10 bases between the germline ends. The clonotype was recovered from a newborn girl in good health. The sequencing sample was made of cord blood. V gene TRBV6-6 combines with J gene TRBJ1-1; tentatively, D is TRBD1 (5 bases). The CDR3 region has the DNA TGTGCCAGCAGTTGGGGGGAATTTGAAGCTTTCTTT. Translation gives CASSWGEFEAFF.